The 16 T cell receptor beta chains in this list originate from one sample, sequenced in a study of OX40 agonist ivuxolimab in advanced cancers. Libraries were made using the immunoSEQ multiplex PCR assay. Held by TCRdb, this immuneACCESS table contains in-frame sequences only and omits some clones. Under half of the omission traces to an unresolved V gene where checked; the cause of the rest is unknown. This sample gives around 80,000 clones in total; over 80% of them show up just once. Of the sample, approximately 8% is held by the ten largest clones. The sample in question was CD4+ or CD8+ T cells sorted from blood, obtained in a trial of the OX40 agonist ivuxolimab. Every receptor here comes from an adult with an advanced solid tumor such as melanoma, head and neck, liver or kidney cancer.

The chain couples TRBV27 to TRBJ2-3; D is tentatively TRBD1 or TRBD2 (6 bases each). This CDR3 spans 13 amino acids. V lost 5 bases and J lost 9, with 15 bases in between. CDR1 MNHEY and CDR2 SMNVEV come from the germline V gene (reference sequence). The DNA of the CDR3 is TGTGCCAGCAGTCCCCTCTGGGGGGCCACGCAGTATTTT. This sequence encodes CASSPLWGATQYF.

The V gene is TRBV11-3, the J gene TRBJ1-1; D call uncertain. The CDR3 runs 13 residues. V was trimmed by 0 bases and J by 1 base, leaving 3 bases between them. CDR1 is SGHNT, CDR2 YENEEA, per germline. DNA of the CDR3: TGTGCCAGCAGCTTAGATCAGAACACTGAAGCTTTCTTT. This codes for CASSLDQNTEAFF.

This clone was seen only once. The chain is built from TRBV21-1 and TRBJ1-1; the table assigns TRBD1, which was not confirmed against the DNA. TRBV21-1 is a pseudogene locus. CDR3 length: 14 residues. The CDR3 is CASSKKGQGTEAFF. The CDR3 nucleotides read TGTGCCAGCAGCAAAAAAGGGCAGGGCACTGAAGCTTTCTTT.

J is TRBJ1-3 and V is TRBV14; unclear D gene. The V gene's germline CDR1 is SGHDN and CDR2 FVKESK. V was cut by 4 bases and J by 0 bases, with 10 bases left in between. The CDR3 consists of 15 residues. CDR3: CASSPTRSSGNTIYF. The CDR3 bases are TGTGCCAGCAGCCCGACACGGAGCTCTGGAAACACCATATATTTT.

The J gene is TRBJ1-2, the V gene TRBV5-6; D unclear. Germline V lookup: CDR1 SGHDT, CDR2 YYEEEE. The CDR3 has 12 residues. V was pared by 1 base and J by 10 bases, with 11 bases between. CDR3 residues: CASSLRMQDYTF. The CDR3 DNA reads TGTGCCAGCAGCTTGAGAATGCAGGACTACACCTTC.

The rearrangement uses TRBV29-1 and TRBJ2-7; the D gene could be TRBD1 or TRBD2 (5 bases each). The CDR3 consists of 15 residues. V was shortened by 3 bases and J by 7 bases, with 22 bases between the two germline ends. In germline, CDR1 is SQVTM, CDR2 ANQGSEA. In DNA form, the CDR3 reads TGCAGCGTTGAGGATCCCCGGGGCAGCTCGTTTGAGCAGTACTTC. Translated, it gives CSVEDPRGSSFEQYF.

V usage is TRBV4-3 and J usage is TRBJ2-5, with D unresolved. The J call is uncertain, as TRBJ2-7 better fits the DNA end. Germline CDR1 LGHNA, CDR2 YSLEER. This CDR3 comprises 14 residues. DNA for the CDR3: TGCGCCAGCAGCCAAGATGCAGGCCCCTACGAGCAGTACTTC. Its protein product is CASSQDAGPYEQYF.

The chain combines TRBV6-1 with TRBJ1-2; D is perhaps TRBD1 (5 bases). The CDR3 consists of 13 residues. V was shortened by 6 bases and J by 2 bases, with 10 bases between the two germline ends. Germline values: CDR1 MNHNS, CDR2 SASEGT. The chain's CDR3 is CASRGGGNYGYTF. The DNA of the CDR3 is TGTGCCAGCAGGGGGGGAGGGAACTATGGCTACACCTTC.

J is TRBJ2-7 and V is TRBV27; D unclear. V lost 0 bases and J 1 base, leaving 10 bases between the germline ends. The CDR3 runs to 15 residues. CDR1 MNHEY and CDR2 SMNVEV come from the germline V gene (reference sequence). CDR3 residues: CASSLSEPGSYEQYF. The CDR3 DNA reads TGTGCCAGCAGTTTATCGGAGCCAGGATCCTACGAGCAGTACTTC.

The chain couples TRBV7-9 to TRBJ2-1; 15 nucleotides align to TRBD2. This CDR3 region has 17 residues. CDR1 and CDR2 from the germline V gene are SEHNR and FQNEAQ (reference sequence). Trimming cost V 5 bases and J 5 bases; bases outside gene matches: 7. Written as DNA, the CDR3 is TGTGCCAGCAGCCGGACTAGCGGGGGGGCGTCGGACAATGAGCAGTTCTTC. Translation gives CASSRTSGGASDNEQFF.

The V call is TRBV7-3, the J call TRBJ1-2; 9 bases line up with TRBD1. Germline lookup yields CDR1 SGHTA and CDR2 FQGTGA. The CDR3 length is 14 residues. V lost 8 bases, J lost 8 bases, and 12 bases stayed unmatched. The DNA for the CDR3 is TGTGCCAGCTCCCTTACAGGGGGCGAAGAAGGCTACACCTTC. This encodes CASSLTGGEEGYTF.

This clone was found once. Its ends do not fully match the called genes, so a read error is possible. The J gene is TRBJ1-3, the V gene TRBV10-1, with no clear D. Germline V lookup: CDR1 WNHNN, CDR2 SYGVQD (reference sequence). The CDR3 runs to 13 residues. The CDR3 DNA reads TGCGCCAGCAGTGAGCTACCTGGGAACACCATATATTTT. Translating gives CASSELPGNTIYF.

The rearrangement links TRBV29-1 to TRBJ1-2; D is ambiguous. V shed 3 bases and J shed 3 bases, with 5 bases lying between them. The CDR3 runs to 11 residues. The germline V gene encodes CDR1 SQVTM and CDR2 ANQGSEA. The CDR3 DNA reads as TGCAGCGTTGATCTAGACTATGGCTACACCTTC. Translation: CSVDLDYGYTF.

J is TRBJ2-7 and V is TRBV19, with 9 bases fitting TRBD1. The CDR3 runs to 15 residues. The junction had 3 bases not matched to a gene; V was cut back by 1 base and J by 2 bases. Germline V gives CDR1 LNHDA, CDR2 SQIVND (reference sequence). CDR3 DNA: TGTGCCAGTAGTATAGGGACAGGGGCGGCCTACGAGCAGTACTTC. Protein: CASSIGTGAAYEQYF.

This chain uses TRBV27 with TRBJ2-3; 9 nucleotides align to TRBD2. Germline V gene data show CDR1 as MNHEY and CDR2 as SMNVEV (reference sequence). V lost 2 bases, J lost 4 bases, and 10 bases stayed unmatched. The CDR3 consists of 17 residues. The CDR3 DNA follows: TGTGCCAGCAGTTTACTAGCGGGGTCCAACGGGCCAGATACGCAGTATTTT. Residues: CASSLLAGSNGPDTQYF.

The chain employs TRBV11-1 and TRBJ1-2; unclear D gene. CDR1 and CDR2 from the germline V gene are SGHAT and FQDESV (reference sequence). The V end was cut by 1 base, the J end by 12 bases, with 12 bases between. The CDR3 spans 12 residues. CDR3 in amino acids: CASSLVRGEDTF. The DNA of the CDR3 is TGTGCCAGCAGCTTAGTCCGGGGAGAGGACACCTTC. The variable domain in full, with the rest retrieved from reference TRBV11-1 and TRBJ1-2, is EAEVAQSPRYKITEKSQAVAFWCDPISGHATLYWYRQILGQGPELLVQFQDESVVDDSQLPKDRFSAERLKGVDSTLKIQPAELGDSAMYLCASSLVRGEDTFGSGTRLTVV.